Below, 15 T cell receptor beta chains from the same sample are listed, as sequenced in a study of regulatory T cells in long-lasting Graves disease. Construction of the TCR beta libraries employed iRepertoire HTBI primers in conjunction with Arm-PCR of CDR3 regions. TCRdb processed the multiplex PCR reads anew with MiXCR; each CDR3 protein has one entry. The sample has a few hundred thousand distinct CDR3 sequences; around 20% are singletons. Noted time point: persistent/refractory GD, antithyroid drugs over 5 years with positive TRAb. There was RNA extracted from PBMCs, and the TCR library was made from it. The material sequenced was peripheral blood mononuclear cells (PBMCs), taken when the disease was refractory, from a patient treated with antithyroid drugs. Receptor source: a female donor with Graves disease.

The chain employs TRBV9 and TRBJ2-5; tentatively, D is TRBD2 (7 bases). Germline values: CDR1 SGDLS, CDR2 YYNGEE. Trimming pared 0 bases from V and 5 bases from J, leaving 14 bases between. The CDR3 covers 15 residues. The CDR3 DNA is TGTGCCAGCAGCGTAGATGGGGGGCGGGAGGAGACCCAGTACTTC. It encodes CASSVDGGREETQYF.

This chain joins TRBV15 and TRBJ2-3; no firm D call. Per the germline V gene, CDR1 is LNHNV and CDR2 is YYDKDF (reference sequence). V lost 0 bases and J lost 4, with 5 bases in between. There are 13 residues in the CDR3. DNA for the CDR3: TGTGCCACCAGCAGAGACCTAGCAGATACGCAGTATTTT. This encodes CATSRDLADTQYF.

This clonotype was recorded a few times. The J gene is TRBJ1-4, the V gene TRBV3-1; no clear D. Germline values: CDR1 LGHDT, CDR2 YNNKEL (reference sequence). The ends were cut back, 4 bases at V and 7 bases at J, with 19 bases in the middle. CDR3 length: 16 residues. The CDR3, as DNA: TGTGCCAGCAGCCCCGCCCCCGGGGAAAACCCTGAAAAACTGTTTTTT. It translates to CASSPAPGENPEKLFF.

This clonotype has just a few counts. The genes are TRBV11-1 and TRBJ1-2; 10 positions match TRBD1. V shed 2 bases and J 8 bases; nucleotides not matched to a gene: 8. The CDR3 extends over 15 amino acids. Germline loops: CDR1 SGHAT, CDR2 FQDESV (reference sequence). CDR3 loop: CASSLHPGTGEGYTF. CDR3 nucleotides: TGTGCCAGCAGCTTACATCCCGGGACAGGGGAAGGCTACACCTTC.

The chain's CDR3 is CASSLDCYEQYF. The CDR3 nucleotides are TGCGCCAGCAGTTTAGACTGCTACGAGCAGTACTTC. V is TRBV5-1 and J is TRBJ2-7; D is unclear. Per germline, CDR1 SGHRS and CDR2 YFSETQ. V lost 5 bases to trimming and J lost 3 bases, with 9 bases between them. This CDR3 contains 12 residues.

Only a few counts were recorded for this clonotype. The J gene is TRBJ2-2, the V gene TRBV13, with D perhaps matching TRBD2 (5 bases). The germline CDR1 and CDR2 sequences are PRHDT and FYEKMQ (reference sequence). Trimming removed 2 bases at V and 6 bases at J, with 13 bases between. The CDR3 spans 15 residues. CDR3 protein: CASSLNLRAPGELFF. Written as DNA, the CDR3 is TGTGCCAGCAGCTTAAACCTGAGGGCGCCCGGGGAGCTGTTTTTT.

This clonotype was recorded many times. The chain combines TRBV30 with TRBJ2-7; TRBD1 agrees at 7 bases. V shed 2 bases, J shed 9 bases, and the junction held 10 bases outside the gene matches. Germline loops: CDR1 GTSNPN, CDR2 SVGIG (reference sequence). The CDR3 runs to 13 residues. The CDR3 nucleotides read TGTGCCTGGAGTCCGACAGGGAAGGAAGGGCAGTACTTC. Its translation: CAWSPTGKEGQYF.

Ten or more counts support this clonotype. The CDR3 DNA sequence: TGTGCCAGCAGCTTCAAACCCCCGGGAGCAACTAATGAAAAACTGTTTTTT. Translated, it gives CASSFKPPGATNEKLFF. The chain uses TRBV27 and TRBJ1-4, with unresolved D. Trimming took 6 bases from V and 0 from J, leaving 17 bases between them. This CDR3 comprises 17 residues. Germline values: CDR1 MNHEY, CDR2 SMNVEV (reference sequence).

The chain employs TRBV6-4 and TRBJ2-7; weak D call: TRBD1 (6 bases). V gave up 7 bases and J gave up 5 bases, with 18 bases separating them. The CDR3 consists of 14 residues. The germline CDR1 and CDR2 sequences are MRHNA and SNTAGT. CDR3 loop: CASIGTGTRDEQYF. The CDR3 nucleotides are TGTGCCAGCATCGGAACCGGGACAAGGGACGAGCAGTACTTC.

The V gene is TRBV13, the J gene TRBJ2-3, with 8 bases fitting TRBD2. The CDR3 is made up of 19 amino acids. Germline-derived CDR1 and CDR2 are PRHDT and FYEKMQ (reference sequence). Trimming removed 5 bases from V and 1 base from J; junction bases left unmatched: 17. In nucleotides, the CDR3 is TGTGCCAGCAGCCACCTTCGGGGTAGCGGGGTCCTTGGCACAGATACGCAGTATTTT. It translates to CASSHLRGSGVLGTDTQYF.

The chain couples TRBV20-1 to TRBJ2-7; the match to TRBD2 covers 7 bases. The CDR3 extends over 14 amino acids. Unmatched junction bases numbered 8, after V lost 6 bases and J lost 0 bases. Germline V gene lookup returns CDR1 DFQATT and CDR2 SNEGSKA (reference sequence). The CDR3 here is CSATTSDSSYEQYF. The CDR3 region has the DNA TGCAGTGCAACTACTAGCGATTCCTCCTACGAGCAGTACTTC.

This clonotype was found many times. Sequence at one end of the junction differs from germline and may be a read error. The CDR3 sequence: CASSLDRGQHF. DNA for the CDR3: TGTGCCAGCAGCTTAGATCGGGGCCAACACTTC. V gene TRBV11-2 combines with J gene TRBJ2-4; D may match TRBD1 or TRBD2 (5 bases each). The CDR3 loop spans 11 amino acids. CDR1 and CDR2 (germline): SGHAT, FQNNGV.

The J gene is TRBJ2-3, the V gene TRBV12-3 or TRBV12-4, with D perhaps TRBD2 (6 bases). V was cut by 1 base and J by 0 bases, with 14 bases left in between. The CDR3 is 17 amino acids. CDR3 DNA sequence: TGTGCCAGCAGTTTAGTAGGGACTTTAACTAGCACAGATACGCAGTATTTT. It encodes CASSLVGTLTSTDTQYF.

V and J are TRBV6-1 and TRBJ2-1, with D unclear. Trimming stripped 0 bases from V and 0 bases from J, with 6 bases between. CDR3 length equals 15 residues. Germline CDR1 and CDR2: MNHNS and SASEGT. CDR3 loop: CASSEAFPSYNEQFF. CDR3 bases: TGTGCCAGCAGTGAAGCCTTCCCCTCCTACAATGAGCAGTTCTTC.

The genes are TRBV19 and TRBJ2-7; 10 bases map to TRBD2. This CDR3 has 17 residues. Germline V gives CDR1 LNHDA, CDR2 SQIVND (reference sequence). With 5 bases clipped from V and 2 bases from J, the junction kept 12 bases outside the gene matches. The DNA for the CDR3 is TGTGCCAGTAGTCCATACTTGGGACTAGCGAATACCTACGAGCAGTACTTC. Amino acids: CASSPYLGLANTYEQYF.